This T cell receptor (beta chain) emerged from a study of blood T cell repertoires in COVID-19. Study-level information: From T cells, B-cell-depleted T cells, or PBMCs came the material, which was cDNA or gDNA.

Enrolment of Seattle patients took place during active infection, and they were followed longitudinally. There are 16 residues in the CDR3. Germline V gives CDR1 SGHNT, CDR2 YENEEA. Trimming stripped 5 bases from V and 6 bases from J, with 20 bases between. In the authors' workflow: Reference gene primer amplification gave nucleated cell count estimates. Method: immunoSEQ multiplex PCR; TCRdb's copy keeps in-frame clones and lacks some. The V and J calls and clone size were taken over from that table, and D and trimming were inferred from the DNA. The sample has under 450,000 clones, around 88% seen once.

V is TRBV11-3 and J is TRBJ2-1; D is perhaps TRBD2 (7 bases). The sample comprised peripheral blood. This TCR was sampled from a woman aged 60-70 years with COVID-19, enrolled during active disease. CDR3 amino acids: CASSRYGGRYPNEQFF. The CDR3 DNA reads TGTGCCAGCAGCCGATACGGGGGGCGGTATCCCAATGAGCAGTTCTTC.